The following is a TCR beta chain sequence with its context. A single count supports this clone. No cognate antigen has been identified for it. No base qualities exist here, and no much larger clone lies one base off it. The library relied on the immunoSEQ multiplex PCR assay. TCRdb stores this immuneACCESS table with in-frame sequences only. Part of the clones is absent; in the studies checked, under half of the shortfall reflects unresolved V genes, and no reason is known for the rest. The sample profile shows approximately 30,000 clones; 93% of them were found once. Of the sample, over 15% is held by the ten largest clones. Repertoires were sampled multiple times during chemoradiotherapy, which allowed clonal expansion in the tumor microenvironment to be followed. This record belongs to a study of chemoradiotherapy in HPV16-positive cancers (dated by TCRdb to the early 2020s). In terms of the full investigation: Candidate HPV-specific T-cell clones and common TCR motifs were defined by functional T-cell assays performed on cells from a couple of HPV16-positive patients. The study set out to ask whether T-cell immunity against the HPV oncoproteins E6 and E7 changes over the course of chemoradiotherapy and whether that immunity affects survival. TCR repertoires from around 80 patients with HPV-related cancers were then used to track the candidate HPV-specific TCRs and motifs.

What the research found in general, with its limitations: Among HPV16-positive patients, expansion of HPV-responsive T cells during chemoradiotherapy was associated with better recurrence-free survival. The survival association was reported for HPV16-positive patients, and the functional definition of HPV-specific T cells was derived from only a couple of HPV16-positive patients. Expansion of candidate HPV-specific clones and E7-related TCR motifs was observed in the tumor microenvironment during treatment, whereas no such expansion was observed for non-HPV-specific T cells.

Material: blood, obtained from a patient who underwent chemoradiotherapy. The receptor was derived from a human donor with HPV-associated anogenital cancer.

The CDR3: CASSQGQGLEQYF. The DNA is as follows: TGTGCCAGCAGCCAAGGACAGGGCCTCGAGCAGTACTTC. The rearrangement joined TRBV7-2 to TRBJ2-7, and 8 junctional nucleotides match TRBD1. The V end gives up 5 bases and the J end 6 bases, leaving 6 bases in the junction not matched to a gene. The CDR3, from cysteine to phenylalanine, totals 13 residues. This entry keeps only the CDR3 DNA: 39 bases, framed from base 1. CDR1 SGHTA and CDR2 FQGNSA were looked up in the germline V gene.